A single sample is the source of the 32 T cell receptor beta chains below, sequenced in a study of shared clonotypes between healthy human individuals. Generated by immunoSEQ multiplex PCR, the TCRdb table keeps only in-frame clones and is missing some. The sample lists about 1 million clones; around four fifths were seen once. Sequences were obtained from memory CD4+ T cells sorted from blood. Noted subset: CD45RA-negative fraction. Receptor source: a young man in good health.

As to this clone: At the DNA level, this CDR3 is encoded by other sequences in the same sample as well. The chain is built from TRBV7-2 and TRBJ2-5; D not resolved. Germline V lookup: CDR1 SGHTA, CDR2 FQGNSA. The CDR3 has 12 amino acids. With 4 bases removed from V and 5 bases from J, the gap between germline ends came to 8 bases. This CDR3 is CASSSGRETQYF. The CDR3 nucleotides read TGTGCCAGCAGCTCAGGACGGGAGACCCAGTACTTC.

The V gene is TRBV19, the J gene TRBJ2-5, with TRBD2 as a possible D gene (6 bases). The CDR3 spans 15 residues. The V end lost 3 bases, the J end lost 4 bases, and 15 bases lay between the germline ends. Germline V gene data show CDR1 as LNHDA and CDR2 as SQIVND (reference sequence). CDR3: CASSISWRERETQYF. DNA of the CDR3: TGTGCCAGTAGTATTTCATGGCGGGAAAGAGAGACCCAGTACTTC. Full variable domain (missing parts from reference TRBV19 and TRBJ2-5): DGGITQSPKYLFRKEGQNVTLSCEQNLNHDAMYWYRQDPGQGLRLIYYSQIVNDFQKGDIAEGYSVSREKKESFPLTVTSAQKNPTAFYLCASSISWRERETQYFGPGTRLLVL.

The V call is TRBV6-5, the J call TRBJ2-7; TRBD1 is a possible D gene (6 bases). Germline V gene data show CDR1 as MNHEY and CDR2 as SVGAGI. V shed 4 bases and J shed 0 bases, with 13 bases lying between them. This CDR3 is 15 amino acids long. CDR3 sequence reads: CASSSRTDRSYEQYF. The CDR3 DNA reads as TGTGCCAGCAGTTCACGGACAGACCGCTCCTACGAGCAGTACTTC.

The rearrangement uses TRBV7-9 and TRBJ1-2; D is uncertain. The V and J ends lost 2 bases and 2 bases respectively, with 12 bases between them. CDR1 is SEHNR, CDR2 FQNEAQ, per germline (reference sequence). The CDR3 has 15 amino acids. CDR3 region: CASSLIENANYGYTF. The CDR3 DNA reads as TGTGCCAGCAGCTTAATAGAAAACGCCAACTATGGCTACACCTTC.

The rearrangement joins TRBV14 to TRBJ1-3; D perhaps matches TRBD1 (6 bases). V gave up 4 bases and J gave up 3 bases, with 13 bases separating them. Germline-derived CDR1 and CDR2 are SGHDN and FVKESK. The CDR3 runs 15 residues. The CDR3 spells CASSLPQGFGNTIYF. CDR3 nucleotides: TGTGCCAGCAGCCTTCCACAGGGTTTTGGAAACACCATATATTTT.

V gene TRBV19 combines with J gene TRBJ2-7; 11 nucleotides agree with TRBD2. CDR1 LNHDA and CDR2 SQIVND come from the germline V gene (reference sequence). The CDR3 is 16 amino acids. The V gene end was trimmed by 7 bases and the J gene end by 0 bases; junction bases not matched to a gene: 8. CDR3 in amino acids: CASTPGLAASSYEQYF. The CDR3 DNA reads TGTGCCAGTACCCCGGGACTAGCGGCGAGCTCCTACGAGCAGTACTTC.

In this sample, this clone turned up a few times. The V call is TRBV16, the J call TRBJ2-2; D unclear. CDR3 length: 14 amino acids. The germline V and J ends were trimmed by 0 bases and 1 base, with 3 bases remaining between them. CDR1 is KGHSY and CDR2 is FQNENV in the germline V gene. CDR3 coding DNA: TGTGCCAGCAGCCAATCACAGAACACCGGGGAGCTGTTTTTT. It is translated as CASSQSQNTGELFF. Together with reference TRBV16 and TRBJ2-2, the CDR3 gives the full variable domain: GEEVAQTPKHLVRGEGQKAKLYCAPIKGHSYVFWYQQVLKNEFKFLISFQNENVFDETGMPKERFSAKCLPNSPCSLEIQATKLEDSAVYFCASSQSQNTGELFFGEGSRLTVL.

V gene TRBV4-2 combines with J gene TRBJ2-2; 10 bases are a match to TRBD2. Germline values: CDR1 LGHNA, CDR2 YNFKEQ. J gave up 0 bases and V 4 bases, and 8 bases lay outside the gene matches. The CDR3 totals 18 residues. CDR3 DNA sequence: TGTGCCAGCAGCCCCCGCGGACTAGCGGAATCGAACACCGGGGAGCTGTTTTTT. Amino acid sequence: CASSPRGLAESNTGELFF.

The chain links TRBV9 to TRBJ2-2, with 8 bases matching TRBD2. V lost 0 bases, J lost 4 bases, and 11 bases stayed unmatched. Germline assignment: CDR1 SGDLS and CDR2 YYNGEE. The CDR3 covers 18 residues. The CDR3 DNA follows: TGTGCCAGCAGCGTAGAGTTGTGGCGGGGGGACCGCACCGGGGAGCTGTTTTTT. Translation gives CASSVELWRGDRTGELFF.

The genes are TRBV19 and TRBJ1-6, with no clear D. This CDR3 has 14 amino acids. Germline CDR1 reads LNHDA; CDR2 reads SQIVND (reference sequence). Deletions cut 6 bases from V and 7 bases from J, with 13 bases between. In DNA form, the CDR3 reads TGTGCCAGTAGAGACCGTCCAAGAAATTCACCCCTCCACTTT. Protein product: CASRDRPRNSPLHF.

CDR3 nucleotide sequence: TGTGCCAGTAGTACGCTAGCGGGAGATGGTCGGGAGCAGTTCTTC. Its protein is CASSTLAGDGREQFF. The gene calls are TRBV19 and TRBJ2-1, with 10 bases matching TRBD2. Germline V gene lookup returns CDR1 LNHDA and CDR2 SQIVND (reference sequence). V trimming: 4 bases; J trimming: 10 bases; junction bases outside the gene matches: 10. The CDR3 covers 15 residues.

The CDR3 is CASRLSATNEKLFF. DNA for the CDR3: TGTGCCAGCCGCTTATCTGCAACTAATGAAAAACTGTTTTTT. The chain carries TRBV6-5 and TRBJ1-4; D is undetermined. CDR1 is MNHEY, CDR2 SVGAGI, per germline. V shed 8 bases and J shed 0 bases, with 10 bases lying between them. The CDR3 has 14 amino acids.

J is TRBJ1-6 and V is TRBV7-8, with TRBD1 as a possible D gene (6 bases). Germline V gives CDR1 SGHVS, CDR2 FQNEAQ. Trimming took off 1 base at V and 9 bases at J, with 16 bases between the two ends. This CDR3 has 16 residues. CDR3 amino acids: CASSLDTQGYGSPLHF. The CDR3 region has the DNA TGTGCCAGCAGCTTAGACACCCAGGGGTATGGTTCACCCCTCCACTTT.

The V gene is TRBV5-1, the J gene TRBJ2-1, with D perhaps matching TRBD1 or TRBD2 (5 bases each). This CDR3 is built from 13 residues. The V and J ends lost 6 bases and 4 bases respectively, with 11 bases between them. CDR1 is SGHRS, CDR2 YFSETQ, per germline. The CDR3 DNA reads as TGCGCCAGCACCCCGGGACCTTACAATGAGCAGTTCTTC. Translated, it gives CASTPGPYNEQFF.

This chain uses TRBV30 with TRBJ2-7, with D hard to call. The CDR3 is 14 residues long. The germline V gene has CDR1 GTSNPN and CDR2 SVGIG (reference sequence). V lost 2 bases and J 2 bases, leaving 13 bases between the germline ends. This CDR3 is CAWSWGGKPYEQYF. The DNA of the CDR3 is TGTGCCTGGAGTTGGGGTGGAAAGCCCTACGAGCAGTACTTC.

The V and J genes are TRBV20-1 and TRBJ1-3; D not certain. Germline V gene data show CDR1 as DFQATT and CDR2 as SNEGSKA (reference sequence). V lost 2 bases and J 1 base, leaving 0 bases between the germline ends. The CDR3 covers 11 residues. DNA of the CDR3: TGCAGTGCTAGATCTGGAAACACCATATATTTT. This sequence encodes CSARSGNTIYF.

V usage is TRBV19 and J usage is TRBJ2-2; 8 bases are a match to TRBD1. Germline trimming cut 6 bases from V and 0 bases from J; bases unmatched to any gene: 6. The CDR3 extends over 16 amino acids. CDR1 is LNHDA and CDR2 is SQIVND in the germline V gene (reference sequence). The CDR3 is CASRDPQGANTGELFF. The CDR3, as DNA: TGTGCCAGTAGGGACCCACAGGGGGCGAACACCGGGGAGCTGTTTTTT.

This clone was seen once. The chain joins TRBV4-1 to TRBJ2-3; unclear D gene. Trimming stripped 4 bases from V and 2 bases from J, with 10 bases between. Germline loops: CDR1 MGHRA, CDR2 YSYEKL. This CDR3 spans 14 amino acids. The chain's CDR3 is CASSPTQHTDTQYF. The CDR3 region has the DNA TGCGCCAGCAGCCCGACCCAGCACACAGATACGCAGTATTTT.

The chain carries TRBV5-1 and TRBJ2-2; D possibly corresponds to TRBD1 (6 bases). V lost 3 bases and J lost 4, with 10 bases in between. The CDR3 is 14 amino acids. The germline CDR1 and CDR2 sequences are SGHRS and YFSETQ. CDR3 coding DNA: TGCGCCAGCAGCTGGCAGGGGAGCACCGGGGAGCTGTTTTTT. Its protein product is CASSWQGSTGELFF.

The chain employs TRBV7-2 and TRBJ2-3; no firm D call. The V end lost 5 bases, the J end lost 10 bases, and 22 bases lay between the germline ends. Per the germline V gene, CDR1 is SGHTA and CDR2 is FQGNSA. The CDR3 has 15 amino acids. CDR3 sequence reads: CASSDVGDPPGSQYF. The CDR3 DNA sequence: TGTGCCAGCAGCGACGTGGGTGACCCGCCCGGGTCGCAGTATTTT.

J is TRBJ1-4 and V is TRBV2; TRBD1 might be the D (6 bases). CDR3 length: 14 residues. V dropped 4 bases and J dropped 4 bases, with 10 bases sitting between them. CDR1 SNHLY and CDR2 FYNNEI come from the germline V gene. Here the CDR3 DNA reads TGTGCCAGCAGTGCCCGGACAGTTAATGAAAAACTGTTTTTT. This translates into CASSARTVNEKLFF. Looking up the rest from reference TRBV2 and TRBJ1-4 gives the full variable domain: EPEVTQTPSHQVTQMGQEVILRCVPISNHLYFYWYRQILGQKVEFLVSFYNNEISEKSEIFDDQFSVERPDGSNFTLKIRSTKLEDSAMYFCASSARTVNEKLFFGSGTQLSVL.

The chain carries TRBV6-1 and TRBJ1-3; 7 bases are shared with TRBD1. The germline CDR1 and CDR2 sequences are MNHNS and SASEGT. This CDR3 spans 14 amino acids. V shed 7 bases, J shed 3 bases, and the junction held 6 bases outside the gene matches. The DNA of the CDR3 is TGTGCCAGCATTTCAGGGGGGAGTGGAAACACCATATATTTT. Encoded protein: CASISGGSGNTIYF.

V is TRBV30 and J is TRBJ1-2, with 7 bases aligning to TRBD1. J gave up 6 bases and V 1 base, and 14 bases lay outside the gene matches. CDR1 and CDR2 (germline): GTSNPN, SVGIG (reference sequence). The CDR3 has 16 residues. Here the CDR3 DNA reads TGTGCCTGGAGTGGCGTGACAGGGATCTTAGGAGATGGCTACACCTTC. It yields the protein CAWSGVTGILGDGYTF. The variable domain in full, with the rest retrieved from reference TRBV30 and TRBJ1-2, is SQTIHQWPATLVQPVGSPLSLECTVEGTSNPNLYWYRQAAGRGLQLLFYSVGIGQISSEVPQNLSASRPQDRQFILSSKKLLLSDSGFYLCAWSGVTGILGDGYTFGSGTRLTVV.

This clone was found once. This chain uses TRBV10-3 with TRBJ2-6; TRBD1 or TRBD2 may be the D gene (6 bases each). CDR1 is ENHRY, CDR2 SYGVKD, per germline. CDR3 size: 14 residues. Deletions cut 10 bases from V and 4 bases from J, with 14 bases between. CDR3 sequence reads: CATAGAGGANVLTF. For the CDR3, the DNA is TGTGCCACCGCAGGGGCGGGGGGGGCCAACGTCCTGACTTTC.

The V and J genes are TRBV6-4 and TRBJ2-5; perhaps TRBD2 as D (8 bases). CDR3 length equals 15 residues. Trimming pared 6 bases from V and 4 bases from J, leaving 18 bases between. The germline gives CDR1 MRHNA, CDR2 SNTAGT. The CDR3 DNA reads TGTGCCAGCAGCCCGGGAGGGGGCTCGGGAGAGACCCAGTACTTC. Amino acid sequence: CASSPGGGSGETQYF.

In DNA form, the CDR3 reads TGTGCCAGCAGTGTAGCGGGAGCCTCAGATACGCAGTATTTT. Translation gives CASSVAGASDTQYF. The chain carries TRBV6-4 and TRBJ2-3; TRBD2 matches at 9 bases. Germline lookup yields CDR1 MRHNA and CDR2 SNTAGT. Trimming at V came to 4 bases and at J to 4 bases, leaving 3 bases not matched to a gene. This CDR3 spans 14 amino acids.

The chain recombines TRBV30 with TRBJ1-2; 7 bases agree with TRBD1. Looked up from germline, CDR1 is GTSNPN and CDR2 is SVGIG (reference sequence). J was trimmed by 5 bases and V by 2 bases; bases with no gene match: 11. There are 15 residues in the CDR3. CDR3 sequence (DNA): TGTGCCTGGAGTCACCGACAGGGTGGCGAGTATGGCTACACCTTC. Protein sequence: CAWSHRQGGEYGYTF.

The chain couples TRBV5-4 to TRBJ1-1; 7 nucleotides match TRBD1. Germline V gives CDR1 SGHNT, CDR2 YYREEE (reference sequence). The CDR3 has 14 residues. The trim removed 3 bases at V and 3 bases at J, leaving 5 bases unmatched. CDR3 in amino acids: CASSSRDSYTEAFF. In DNA form, the CDR3 reads TGTGCCAGCAGCTCGCGGGACAGTTACACTGAAGCTTTCTTT.

The chain combines TRBV4-3 with TRBJ2-2; no firm D call. This CDR3 spans 15 amino acids. The V end was cut by 1 base, the J end by 6 bases, with 12 bases between. Germline lookup yields CDR1 LGHNA and CDR2 YSLEER. Here the CDR3 reads CASSQAGASPGELFF. CDR3 coding DNA: TGCGCCAGCAGCCAAGCGGGTGCCAGTCCCGGGGAGCTGTTTTTT.

This clone was counted once. The V and J genes are TRBV5-1 and TRBJ1-2, with TRBD1 matching 8 bases. Germline lookup yields CDR1 SGHRS and CDR2 YFSETQ. After removal of 5 bases from V and 2 bases from J, the junction contained 5 bases not matched to a gene. CDR3 length equals 14 residues. The CDR3 coding sequence is TGCGCCAGCAGGGAAGGACAGGGCAACTATGGCTACACCTTC. It yields the protein CASREGQGNYGYTF.

The V call is TRBV5-4, the J call TRBJ2-5; D is unclear. This CDR3 spans 13 amino acids. Trimming removed 4 bases at V and 1 base at J, with 8 bases between. Germline-derived CDR1 and CDR2 are SGHNT and YYREEE (reference sequence). The CDR3 DNA sequence: TGTGCCAGCAGCCCGGCCTCCCAAGAGACCCAGTACTTC. Translating gives CASSPASQETQYF.

The chain joins TRBV11-3 to TRBJ2-5; 14 nucleotides match TRBD2. Trimming cost V 5 bases and J 5 bases; bases outside gene matches: 7. Germline CDR1 reads SGHNT; CDR2 reads YENEEA. CDR3 length equals 16 residues. The DNA of the CDR3 is TGTGCCAGCAGCGTGACTAGCGGGAGGGCCATGGAGACCCAGTACTTC. It codes for CASSVTSGRAMETQYF.